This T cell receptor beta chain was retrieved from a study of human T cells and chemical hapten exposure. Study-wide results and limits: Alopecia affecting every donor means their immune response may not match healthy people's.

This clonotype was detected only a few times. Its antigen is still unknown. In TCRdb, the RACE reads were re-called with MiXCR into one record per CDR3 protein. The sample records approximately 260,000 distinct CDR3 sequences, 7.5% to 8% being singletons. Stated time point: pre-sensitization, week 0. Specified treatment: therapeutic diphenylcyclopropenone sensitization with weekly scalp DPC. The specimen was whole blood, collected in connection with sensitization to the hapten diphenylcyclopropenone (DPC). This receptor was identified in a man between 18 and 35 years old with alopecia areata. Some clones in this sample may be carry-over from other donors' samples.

The CDR3 here is CASIRSGGAGEQYF. The CDR3 nucleotides read TGTGCCAGCATAAGGAGCGGGGGGGCCGGCGAGCAGTACTTC. V is TRBV12-3 or TRBV12-4 and J is TRBJ2-7; TRBD2 aligns across 10 bases. V lost 7 bases, J lost 6 bases, and 9 bases stayed unmatched. This CDR3 is built from 14 residues.